This T cell receptor beta chain was sequenced for a study of cytomegalovirus exposure and HLA in healthy donors. This clone showed up just a few times. Its antigen is currently unknown. Looked up from germline, CDR1 is SGHNT and CDR2 is YYREEE (reference sequence). The CDR3 is 15 residues long. Trimming took 2 bases from V and 11 from J; bases not matched to a gene: 15. The PCR made use of 60 Vbeta and 13 Jbeta primers. Measured with immunoSEQ multiplex PCR; TCRdb has only the in-frame clones, and not every one. The sample lists hundreds of thousands of clones; around two thirds were seen once. Study-level results: Most TCR sequences were rare, but some public TCRs occurred in many donors. Several of the most significant clusters appeared linked to common viral pathogens, based on a later analysis.

The TCR originated in a female donor in good health and CMV-seronegative. The chain is built from TRBV5-4 and TRBJ1-1; TRBD1 agrees at 7 bases. Sequencing input: PBMCs. As DNA, the CDR3 is TGTGCCAGCAGCTTAGTACAAGGACAGGTTGGACGGGCTTTCTTT. It encodes CASSLVQGQVGRAFF.